This T cell receptor beta chain came from a study of blood T cell repertoires in COVID-19. Study overall: Acute and convalescent COVID-19 specimens originated in the United States, Italy and Spain. Nucleic acid was either cDNA or gDNA, and it came from T cells, B-cell-depleted T cells, or PBMCs.

The method was immunoSEQ multiplex PCR; TCRdb's version includes in-frame clones alone and lacks a portion of them. The sample shows 250,000 to 350,000 clones, around 90% of them seen only once. The V gene's germline CDR1 is SGHRS and CDR2 YFSETQ. The CDR3 contains 17 residues. Trimming took 0 bases from V and 4 from J, leaving 14 bases between them. This chain links TRBV5-1 with TRBJ2-6; D unclear. The sequenced material came from peripheral blood. The source of this sequence is a woman aged 45 to 65 who had recovered from COVID-19. CDR3 in DNA: TGCGCCAGCAGCTTGGAGGCGGCGATAGGAGGGGCCAACGTCCTGACTTTC. Its protein is CASSLEAAIGGANVLTF.